Following are 11 T cell receptor beta chains from one sample sequenced in a study of T cells in Graves' hyperthyroidism and ophthalmopathy. Using RNA transcripts as the source, TCR beta CDR3 regions were amplified. A set of HTBI primers served as the primers for a first-round RT-PCR of the TCR CDR3. TCRdb independently ran MiXCR on the multiplex PCR reads; one entry per CDR3 protein. Among about 500,000 distinct CDR3 sequences listed, 16% were seen once. The material sequenced was blood. These receptors were obtained from a woman aged 18-35 years with Graves' hyperthyroidism.

This clonotype was counted at least ten times. The genes are TRBV28 and TRBJ1-2; D uncertain. This CDR3 is 11 amino acids long. V was pared by 4 bases and J by 4 bases, with 4 bases between. Germline V lookup: CDR1 MDHEN, CDR2 SYDVKM. CDR3 amino acids: CASSSRYGYTF. CDR3 coding DNA: TGTGCCAGCAGTTCCCGCTATGGCTACACCTTC.

This clonotype has more than one count but fewer than ten. J is TRBJ2-1 and V is TRBV9; 7 bases match TRBD2. J lost 0 bases, V lost 3 bases, and 9 bases had no gene match. The germline V gene encodes CDR1 SGDLS and CDR2 YYNGEE. CDR3 length: 17 residues. CDR3 loop: CASSAGWPGGSYNEQFF. CDR3 DNA sequence: TGTGCCAGCAGCGCCGGGTGGCCGGGGGGCTCCTACAATGAGCAGTTCTTC.

In the case of this clonotype: One end of the junction does not line up with germline, which may come from a read error. The chain couples TRBV3-1 to TRBJ2-7; 10 nucleotides line up with TRBD2. The germline V gene has CDR1 LGHDT and CDR2 YNNKEL (reference sequence). This CDR3 region has 16 residues. CDR3 in DNA: TGTGCCGGCAGCCATGCCGGACTAGCGGAGGCCTACGAGCAGTACTTC. Translated, it gives CAGSHAGLAEAYEQYF.

A few counts support this clonotype. It may be a read error: a sequence one base away is much more abundant. The chain uses TRBV7-2 and TRBJ2-5; weak D call: TRBD2 (6 bases). The CDR3 is 14 amino acids. The germline V gene has CDR1 SGHTA and CDR2 FQGNSA. The CDR3 nucleotides are TGTGCCAGCGGCTTAGTACTAGCTGGAGAGACCCAGTACTTC. Residues: CASGLVLAGETQYF.

This clonotype was recorded at least ten times. V gene TRBV12-3 or TRBV12-4 combines with J gene TRBJ1-5, with TRBD1 identical over 7 bases. CDR3 length: 14 residues. J was trimmed by 7 bases and V by 7 bases; bases with no gene match: 10. The CDR3 coding sequence is TGTGCCAGCAATCCAGGGGGATTACGCCAGCCCCAGCATTTT. Protein sequence: CASNPGGLRQPQHF.

This clonotype was picked up a small number of times. The chain has TRBV7-9 and TRBJ1-1, with D perhaps matching TRBD1 (6 bases). CDR1 is SEHNR and CDR2 is FQNEAQ in the germline V gene (reference sequence). Trimming took 5 bases from V and 1 from J, leaving 14 bases between them. This CDR3 comprises 15 residues. CDR3 sequence reads: CASSPASDRNTEAFF. In nucleotides, the CDR3 is TGTGCCAGCAGCCCGGCGTCGGACAGGAACACTGAAGCTTTCTTT.

There are many counts of this clonotype. CDR3 in DNA: TGTGCCAGCAGTTTTCCCCTAGCGAATGAGCAGTTCTTC. It specifies CASSFPLANEQFF. V and J are TRBV12-3 or TRBV12-4 and TRBJ2-1; D might be TRBD2 (6 bases). The V end lost 3 bases, the J end lost 7 bases, and 10 bases lay between the germline ends. The CDR3 length is 13 residues.

The genes are TRBV6-2 or TRBV6-3 and TRBJ2-3; D not resolved. This CDR3 region has 13 residues. Deletions cut 4 bases from V and 2 bases from J, with 7 bases between. Germline V lookup: CDR1 MNHEY, CDR2 SVGEGT. The CDR3: CASSLANTDTQYF. The CDR3 DNA reads TGTGCCAGCAGTTTGGCTAACACAGATACGCAGTATTTT.

Only a few counts were recorded for this clonotype. V usage is TRBV29-1 and J usage is TRBJ1-4, with D perhaps matching TRBD1 (5 bases). Trimming shortened V by 3 bases and J by 2 bases, and 10 bases separated the two germline ends. CDR3 length: 14 residues. Germline CDR1 reads SQVTM; CDR2 reads ANQGSEA. The CDR3 nucleotides read TGCAGCGTTGATGGGGGAACGACTAATGAAAAACTGTTTTTT. Its translation: CSVDGGTTNEKLFF.

This clonotype was seen a single time. The chain recombines TRBV5-5 with TRBJ2-5; TRBD2 matches at 7 bases. Germline CDR1 is SGHKS and CDR2 is YYEKEE (reference sequence). V was pared by 4 bases and J by 4 bases, with 10 bases of the junction left unmatched. This CDR3 spans 15 amino acids. The chain's CDR3 is CASSPVAGVGETQYF. CDR3 coding DNA: TGTGCCAGCAGCCCAGTGGCGGGGGTGGGAGAGACCCAGTACTTC. The whole variable domain, filled in from reference TRBV5-5 and TRBJ2-5, reads DAGVTQSPTHLIKTRGQQVTLRCSPISGHKSVSWYQQVLGQGPQFIFQYYEKEERGRGNFPDRFSARQFPNYSSELNVNALLLGDSALYLCASSPVAGVGETQYFGPGTRLLVL.

Turning to this clonotype: This sequence may be a read error, since a much larger clone differs from it by one base. Since the CDR3 does not end with the conserved phenylalanine or tryptophan, this likely comes from a read error. The V gene is TRBV27, the J gene TRBJ1-1; perhaps TRBD1 as D (5 bases). The germline V and J ends were trimmed by 5 bases and 5 bases, with 12 bases remaining between them. The germline V gene encodes CDR1 MNHEY and CDR2 SMNVEV (reference sequence). The CDR3 covers 13 residues. CDR3 protein: CASSRDGKTEAFL. DNA of the CDR3: TGTGCCAGCAGTCGGGACGGTAAAACTGAAGCTTTCCTT.